This TCR beta chain was recovered during a study of blood T cell repertoires in COVID-19 (dated by TCRdb to the early 2020s). Concerning the study at large: Collaborator samples came from the United States, Italy and Spain and covered acute and convalescent phases of COVID-19. The material from the prospective study consisted of cDNA or gDNA derived from T cells, B-cell-depleted T cells, or PBMCs. Deeply sampled blood TCRbeta repertoires from subjects exposed to, actively infected with, or recovered from COVID-19 were included in the dataset. The repertoires were made available in a free public database intended to serve as a resource for research on the immune response to SARS-CoV-2. The samples were drawn from the first 160 participants of the ongoing ImmuneRACE study and from roughly 1,300 subjects provided by 6 global collaborators. Sample metadata almost always included a de-identified subject ID, COVID-19 status, age in years and sex. Where HLA class I and class II types were available, the types were taken from metadata supplied by the sample provider, not from assay-based typing. The study at large found these results: The amount of clinical and demographic metadata varied by source and participant and was provided uncurated.

TCRbeta CDR3 regions were amplified from genomic DNA using the immunoSEQ Assay, a bias-controlled multiplex PCR. From the authors' description of their analysis: The number of nucleated cells in each sample was estimated from the amplification of reference gene primers within the assay. To quantify the absolute abundance of each unique TCRbeta CDR3 rearrangement, sequence reads were collapsed and filtered. For each sample, productive Simpson clonality was calculated as the square root of Simpson's diversity index over productive rearrangements. Held by TCRdb, this immuneACCESS table contains in-frame sequences only and omits some clones. Under half of the omission traces to an unresolved V gene where checked; the cause of the rest is unknown. V and J calls plus clone size are reproduced from that table; the DNA served to infer D and trimming. The sample table contains roughly 120,000 clones; only one count was recorded for roughly 80% of them. The ten biggest clones cover approximately 1.5% of the sample.

Whole blood was collected in K2EDTA tubes by collaborating institutions according to the institutions' own protocols. For TCRbeta analysis, collaborator samples were shipped as frozen whole blood, as isolated PBMCs, or as DNA extracted from either sample type. V was cut back by 0 bases and J by 3 bases, leaving a gap of 11 bases between them. The CDR3 measures 15 amino acids from cysteine to phenylalanine. Only CDR3 DNA is held: 45 bases, read in frame from base 1. The germline V gene (reference sequence) gives CDR1 as LNHNV and CDR2 as YYDKDF. About this clone: This clone's antigen is unknown. The sample holds no much larger clone one base away, and base qualities are not on file.

Sequencing was performed on peripheral blood. This sequence originates from a man aged 50 or older with acute or convalescent COVID-19. The rearranged chain carries TRBV15 and TRBJ2-5; the D gene is possibly TRBD1, with 6 bases matching. The CDR3 region has the sequence CATSRDPTGKETQYF. The sequence in DNA is TGTGCCACCAGCAGAGACCCAACAGGGAAAGAGACCCAGTACTTC. With the rest looked up from the reference TRBV15 and TRBJ2-5 genes rather than sequenced, the full variable domain is DAMVIQNPRYQVTQFGKPVTLSCSQTLNHNVMYWYQQKSSQAPKLLFHYYDKDFNNEADTPDNFQSRRPNTSFCFLDIRSPGLGDTAMYLCATSRDPTGKETQYFGPGTRLLVL.